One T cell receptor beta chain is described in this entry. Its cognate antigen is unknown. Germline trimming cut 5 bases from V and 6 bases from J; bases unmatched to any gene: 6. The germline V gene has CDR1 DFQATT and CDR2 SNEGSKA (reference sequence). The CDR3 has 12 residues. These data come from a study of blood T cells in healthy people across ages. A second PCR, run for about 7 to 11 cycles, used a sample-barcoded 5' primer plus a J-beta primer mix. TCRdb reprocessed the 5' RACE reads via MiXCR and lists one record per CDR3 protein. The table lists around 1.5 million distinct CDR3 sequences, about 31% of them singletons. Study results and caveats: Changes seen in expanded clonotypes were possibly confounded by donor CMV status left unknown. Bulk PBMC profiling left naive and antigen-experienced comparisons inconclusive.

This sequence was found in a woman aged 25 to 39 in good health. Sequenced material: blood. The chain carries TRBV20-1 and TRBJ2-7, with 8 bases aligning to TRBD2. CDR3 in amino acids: CSAGPTSGEQYF. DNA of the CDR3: TGCAGTGCTGGGCCCACTAGCGGCGAGCAGTACTTC.